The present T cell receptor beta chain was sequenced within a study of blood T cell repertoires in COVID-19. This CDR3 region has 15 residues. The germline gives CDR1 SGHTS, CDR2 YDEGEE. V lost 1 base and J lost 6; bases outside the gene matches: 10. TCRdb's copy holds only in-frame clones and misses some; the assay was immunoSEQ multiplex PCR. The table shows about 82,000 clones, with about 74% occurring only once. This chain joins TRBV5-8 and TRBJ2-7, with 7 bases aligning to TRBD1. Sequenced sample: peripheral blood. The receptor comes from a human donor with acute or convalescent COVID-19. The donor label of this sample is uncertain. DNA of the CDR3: TGTGCCAGCAGCTTGCTTGGGACAGAAGGTGGCGAGCAGTACTTC. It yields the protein CASSLLGTEGGEQYF.